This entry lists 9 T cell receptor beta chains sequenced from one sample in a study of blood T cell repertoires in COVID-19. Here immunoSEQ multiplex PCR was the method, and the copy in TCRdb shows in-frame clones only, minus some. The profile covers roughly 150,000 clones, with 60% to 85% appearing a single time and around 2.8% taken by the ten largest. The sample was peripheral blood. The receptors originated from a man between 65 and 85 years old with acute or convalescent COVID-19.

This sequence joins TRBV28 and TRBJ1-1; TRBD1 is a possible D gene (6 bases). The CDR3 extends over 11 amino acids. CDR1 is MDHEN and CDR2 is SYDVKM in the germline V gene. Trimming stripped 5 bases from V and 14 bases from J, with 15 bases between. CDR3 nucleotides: TGTGCCAGCAGTGCCGACAGGCCGGGCTTCTTT. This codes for CASSADRPGFF.

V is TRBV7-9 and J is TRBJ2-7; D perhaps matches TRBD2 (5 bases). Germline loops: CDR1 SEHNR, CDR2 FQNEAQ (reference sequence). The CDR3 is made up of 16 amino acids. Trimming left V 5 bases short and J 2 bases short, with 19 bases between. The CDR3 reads CASSAGVSLLAYEQYF. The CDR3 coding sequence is TGTGCCAGCAGCGCCGGGGTAAGCCTTCTGGCCTACGAGCAGTACTTC.

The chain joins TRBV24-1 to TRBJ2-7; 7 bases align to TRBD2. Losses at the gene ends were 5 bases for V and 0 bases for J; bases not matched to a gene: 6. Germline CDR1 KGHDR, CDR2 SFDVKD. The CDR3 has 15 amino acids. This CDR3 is CATSGASGRSYEQYF. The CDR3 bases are TGTGCCACCAGTGGTGCTAGCGGCCGCTCCTACGAGCAGTACTTC.

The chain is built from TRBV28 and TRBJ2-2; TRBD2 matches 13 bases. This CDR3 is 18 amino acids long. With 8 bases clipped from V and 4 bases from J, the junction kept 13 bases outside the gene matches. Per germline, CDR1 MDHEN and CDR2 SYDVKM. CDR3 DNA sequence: TGTGCCAGCGGGGGAGGGACTAGCGGGGTGATAGTCACCGGGGAGCTGTTTTTT. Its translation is CASGGGTSGVIVTGELFF. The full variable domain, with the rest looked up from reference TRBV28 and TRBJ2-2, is DVKVTQSSRYLVKRTGEKVFLECVQDMDHENMFWYRQDPGLGLRLIYFSYDVKMKEKGDIPEGYSVSREKKERFSLILESASTNQTSMYLCASGGGTSGVIVTGELFFGEGSRLTVL.

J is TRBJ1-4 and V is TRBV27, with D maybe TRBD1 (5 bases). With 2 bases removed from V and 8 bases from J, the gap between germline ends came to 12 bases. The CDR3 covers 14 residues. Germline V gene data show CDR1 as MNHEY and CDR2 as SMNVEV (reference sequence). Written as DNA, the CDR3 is TGTGCCAGCAGTTTAGCTCAGCGGGGGGAAAAACTGTTTTTT. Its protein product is CASSLAQRGEKLFF. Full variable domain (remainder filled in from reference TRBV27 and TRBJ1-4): EAQVTQNPRYLITVTGKKLTVTCSQNMNHEYMSWYRQDPGLGLRQIYYSMNVEVTDKGDVPEGYKVSRKEKRNFPLILESPSPNQTSLYFCASSLAQRGEKLFFGSGTQLSVL.

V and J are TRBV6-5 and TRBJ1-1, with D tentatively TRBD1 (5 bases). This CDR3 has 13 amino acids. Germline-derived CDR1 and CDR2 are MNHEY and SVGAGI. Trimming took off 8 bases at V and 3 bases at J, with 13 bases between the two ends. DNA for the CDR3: TGTGCCAGCGGGTTCCGGGGGGACACTGAAGCTTTCTTT. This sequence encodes CASGFRGDTEAFF.

CDR3 amino acids: CASSYSRGETEAFF. The CDR3 DNA sequence: TGTGCCAGCAGTTACTCGCGGGGTGAGACTGAAGCTTTCTTT. The rearrangement links TRBV6-5 to TRBJ1-1; unclear D gene. The CDR3 totals 14 residues. CDR1 is MNHEY and CDR2 is SVGAGI in the germline V gene. V was clipped by 0 bases and J by 5 bases, with 10 bases between them.

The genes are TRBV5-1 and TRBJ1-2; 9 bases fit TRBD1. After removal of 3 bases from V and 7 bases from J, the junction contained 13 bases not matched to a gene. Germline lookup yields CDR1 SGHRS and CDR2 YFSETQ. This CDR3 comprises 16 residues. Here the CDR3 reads CASSSIGTGREGGYTF. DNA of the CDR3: TGCGCCAGCAGCTCTATAGGGACAGGGAGAGAGGGTGGCTACACCTTC.

CDR3 amino acids: CASSDRSGFESHEQFF. In DNA, the CDR3 is TGTGCCAGCAGCGACAGAAGCGGTTTTGAAAGCCATGAGCAGTTCTTC. The chain is built from TRBV9 and TRBJ2-1; TRBD2 is a possible D gene (5 bases). Trimming shortened V by 3 bases and J by 8 bases, and 21 bases separated the two germline ends. Per the germline V gene, CDR1 is SGDLS and CDR2 is YYNGEE. The CDR3 is 16 amino acids. Full variable domain (missing parts from reference TRBV9 and TRBJ2-1): DSGVTQTPKHLITATGQRVTLRCSPRSGDLSVYWYQQSLDQGLQFLIQYYNGEERAKGNILERFSAQQFPDLHSELNLSSLELGDSALYFCASSDRSGFESHEQFFGPGTRLTVL.